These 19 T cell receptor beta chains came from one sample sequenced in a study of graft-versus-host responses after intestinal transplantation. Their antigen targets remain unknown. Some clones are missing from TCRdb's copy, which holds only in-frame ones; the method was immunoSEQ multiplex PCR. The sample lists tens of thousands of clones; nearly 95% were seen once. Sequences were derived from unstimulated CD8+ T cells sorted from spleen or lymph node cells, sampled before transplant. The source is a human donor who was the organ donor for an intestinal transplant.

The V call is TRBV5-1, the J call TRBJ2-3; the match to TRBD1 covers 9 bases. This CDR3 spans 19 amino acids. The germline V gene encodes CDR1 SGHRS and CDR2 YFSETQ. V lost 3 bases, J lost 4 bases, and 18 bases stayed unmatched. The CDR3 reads CASSYPGQGSLAMADTQYF. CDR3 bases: TGCGCCAGCAGCTACCCCGGACAGGGGAGCCTAGCAATGGCAGATACGCAGTATTTT.

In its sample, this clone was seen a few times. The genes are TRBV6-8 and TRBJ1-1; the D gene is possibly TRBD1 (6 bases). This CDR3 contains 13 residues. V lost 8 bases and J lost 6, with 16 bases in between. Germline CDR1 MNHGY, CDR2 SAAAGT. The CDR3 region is CASPTGPKAEAFF. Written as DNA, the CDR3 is TGTGCCAGCCCCACAGGGCCCAAGGCTGAAGCTTTCTTT.

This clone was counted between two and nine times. CDR3 sequence reads: CASGEAYEQYF. CDR3 nucleotides: TGTGCCAGCGGGGAGGCCTACGAGCAGTACTTC. The chain employs TRBV28 and TRBJ2-7, with D possibly TRBD2 on 6 matching bases. The CDR3 extends over 11 amino acids. Per the germline V gene, CDR1 is MDHEN and CDR2 is SYDVKM. Trimming left V 8 bases short and J 2 bases short, with 7 bases between.

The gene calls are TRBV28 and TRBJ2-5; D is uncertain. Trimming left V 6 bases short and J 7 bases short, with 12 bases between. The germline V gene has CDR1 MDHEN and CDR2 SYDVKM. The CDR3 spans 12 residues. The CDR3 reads CASSPPPGTQYF. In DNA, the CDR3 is TGTGCCAGCAGCCCCCCGCCTGGGACCCAGTACTTC.

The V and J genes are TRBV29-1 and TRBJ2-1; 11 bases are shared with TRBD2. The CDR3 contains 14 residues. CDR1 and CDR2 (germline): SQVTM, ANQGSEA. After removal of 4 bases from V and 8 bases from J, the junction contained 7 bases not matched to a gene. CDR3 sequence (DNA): TGCAGCGTTGGGTCTAGCGGGGGGTGGGATGAGCAGTTCTTC. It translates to CSVGSSGGWDEQFF.

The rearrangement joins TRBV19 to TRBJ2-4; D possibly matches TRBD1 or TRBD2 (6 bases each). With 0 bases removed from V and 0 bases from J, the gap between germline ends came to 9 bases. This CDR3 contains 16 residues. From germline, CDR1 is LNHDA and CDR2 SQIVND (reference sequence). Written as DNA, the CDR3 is TGTGCCAGTAGTATAGATGGGGGGCTAGCCAAAAACATTCAGTACTTC. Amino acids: CASSIDGGLAKNIQYF.

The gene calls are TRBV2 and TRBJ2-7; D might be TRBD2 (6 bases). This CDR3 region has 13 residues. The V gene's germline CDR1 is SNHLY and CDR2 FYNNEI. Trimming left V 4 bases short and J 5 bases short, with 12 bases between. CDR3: CASSAGVGDEQYF. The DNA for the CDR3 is TGTGCCAGCAGTGCGGGAGTTGGGGACGAGCAGTACTTC.

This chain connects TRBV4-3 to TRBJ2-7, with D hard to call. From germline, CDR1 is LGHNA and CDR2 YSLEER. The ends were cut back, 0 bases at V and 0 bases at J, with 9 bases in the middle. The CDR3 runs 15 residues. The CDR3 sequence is CASSQEAESSYEQYF. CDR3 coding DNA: TGCGCCAGCAGCCAAGAGGCGGAGAGCTCCTACGAGCAGTACTTC.

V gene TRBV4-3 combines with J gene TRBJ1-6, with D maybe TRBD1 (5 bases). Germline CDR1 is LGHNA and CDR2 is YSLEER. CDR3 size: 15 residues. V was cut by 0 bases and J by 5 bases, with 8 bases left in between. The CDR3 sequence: CASSQDYRNNSPLHF. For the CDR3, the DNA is TGCGCCAGCAGCCAAGATTACAGGAATAATTCACCCCTCCACTTT.

The CDR3 is CASSLAELGSYEQYF. The CDR3 DNA reads as TGTGCCAGCAGCTTAGCGGAACTAGGGTCCTACGAGCAGTACTTC. This sequence joins TRBV13 and TRBJ2-7; TRBD2 might be the D (5 bases). The germline CDR1 and CDR2 sequences are PRHDT and FYEKMQ (reference sequence). Trimming left V 1 base short and J 1 base short, with 11 bases between. This CDR3 is 15 amino acids long.

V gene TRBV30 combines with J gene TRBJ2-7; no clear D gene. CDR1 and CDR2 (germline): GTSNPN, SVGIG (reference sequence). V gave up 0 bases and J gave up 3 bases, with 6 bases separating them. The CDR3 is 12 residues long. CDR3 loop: CAWSVLSYEQYF. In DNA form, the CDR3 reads TGTGCCTGGAGTGTACTAAGCTACGAGCAGTACTTC. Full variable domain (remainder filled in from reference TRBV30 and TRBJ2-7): SQTIHQWPATLVQPVGSPLSLECTVEGTSNPNLYWYRQAAGRGLQLLFYSVGIGQISSEVPQNLSASRPQDRQFILSSKKLLLSDSGFYLCAWSVLSYEQYFGPGTRLTVT.

This CDR3 is CASSLADGATNEKLFF. The DNA for the CDR3 is TGTGCCAGCAGCTTAGCTGACGGTGCAACTAATGAAAAACTGTTTTTT. The rearrangement uses TRBV7-9 and TRBJ1-4; D not resolved. This CDR3 has 16 residues. V lost 0 bases and J lost 0, with 8 bases in between. Germline-derived CDR1 and CDR2 are SEHNR and FQNEAQ (reference sequence).

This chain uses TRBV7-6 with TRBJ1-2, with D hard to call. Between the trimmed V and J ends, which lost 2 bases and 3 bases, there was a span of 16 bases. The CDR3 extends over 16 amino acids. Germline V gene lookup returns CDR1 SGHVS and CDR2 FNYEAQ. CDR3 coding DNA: TGTGCCAGCAGCTTATCCCCTTCGACAACGGACTATGGCTACACCTTC. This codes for CASSLSPSTTDYGYTF.

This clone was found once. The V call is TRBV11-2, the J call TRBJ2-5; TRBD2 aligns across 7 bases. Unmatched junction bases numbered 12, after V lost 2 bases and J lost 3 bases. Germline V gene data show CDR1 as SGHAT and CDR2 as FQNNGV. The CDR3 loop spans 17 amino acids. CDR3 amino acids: CASSLQPSGGTKETQYF. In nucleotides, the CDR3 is TGTGCCAGCAGCTTACAGCCTAGCGGAGGGACCAAAGAGACCCAGTACTTC.

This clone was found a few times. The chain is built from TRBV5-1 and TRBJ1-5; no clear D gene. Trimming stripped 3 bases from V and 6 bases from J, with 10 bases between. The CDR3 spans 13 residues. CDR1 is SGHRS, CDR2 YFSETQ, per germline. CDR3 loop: CASSWAAGQPQHF. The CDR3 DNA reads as TGCGCCAGCAGCTGGGCAGCAGGTCAGCCCCAGCATTTT.

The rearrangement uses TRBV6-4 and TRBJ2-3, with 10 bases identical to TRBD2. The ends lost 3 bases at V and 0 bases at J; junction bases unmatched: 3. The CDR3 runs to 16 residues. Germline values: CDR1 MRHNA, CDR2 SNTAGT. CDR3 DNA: TGTGCCAGCAGTGAATCACTAGCGGGAAGCACAGATACGCAGTATTTT. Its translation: CASSESLAGSTDTQYF.

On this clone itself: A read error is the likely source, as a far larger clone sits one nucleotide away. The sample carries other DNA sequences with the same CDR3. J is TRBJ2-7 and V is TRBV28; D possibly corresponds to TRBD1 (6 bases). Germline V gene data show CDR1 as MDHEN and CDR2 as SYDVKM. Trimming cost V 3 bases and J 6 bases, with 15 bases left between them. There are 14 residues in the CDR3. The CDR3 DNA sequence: TGTGCCAGCAGTTTGTCCCAGGGGAGAGGCGAGCAGTACTTC. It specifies CASSLSQGRGEQYF.

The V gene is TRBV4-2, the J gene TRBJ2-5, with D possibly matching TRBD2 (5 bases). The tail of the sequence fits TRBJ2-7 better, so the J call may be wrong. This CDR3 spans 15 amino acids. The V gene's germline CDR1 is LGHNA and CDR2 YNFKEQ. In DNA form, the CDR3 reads TGTGCCAGCAGCCAAGCCGGACGGGAAATCTACGAGCAGTACTTC. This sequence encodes CASSQAGREIYEQYF.

Written as DNA, the CDR3 is TGTGCCAGCAGTTTAGGGCGCCAAGAGACCCAGTACTTC. As protein: CASSLGRQETQYF. This chain uses TRBV28 with TRBJ2-5; D is undetermined. The CDR3 is made up of 13 amino acids. Germline values: CDR1 MDHEN, CDR2 SYDVKM. V dropped 2 bases and J dropped 1 base, with 5 bases sitting between them.